These 5 T cell receptor beta chains were sequenced from one sample in a study of T cells after yellow fever vaccination. TCRdb independently ran MiXCR on the 5' RACE reads; one entry per CDR3 protein. The repertoire holds about 94,000 distinct CDR3 sequences, with about 8.8% as singletons. Sequencing used CD8+ T cells not binding an NS4B(214-222) dextramer, sorted from PBMCs, obtained around 16 days after the first yellow fever vaccination. The source of these receptors is a young man who received the YFV17D yellow fever vaccine.

The chain uses TRBV5-5 and TRBJ1-5; no firm D call. V gave up 2 bases and J gave up 0 bases, with 6 bases separating them. Per germline, CDR1 SGHKS and CDR2 YYEKEE (reference sequence). The CDR3 extends over 14 amino acids. CDR3 nucleotide sequence: TGTGCCAGCAGCTTATTTTATAGCAATCAGCCCCAGCATTTT. It translates to CASSLFYSNQPQHF.

On this clonotype itself: A much larger clonotype is one base distant, so this may be a read error. The gene calls are TRBV4-2 and TRBJ2-1; 11 bases line up with TRBD2. The CDR3 runs 16 residues. Germline-derived CDR1 and CDR2 are LGHNA and YNFKEQ. The junction had 6 bases not matched to a gene; V was cut back by 4 bases and J by 4 bases. CDR3 coding DNA: TGTGCCAGCAGCCCCCTGACTAGCGGGGATTACAATGAGCAGTTCTTC. This sequence encodes CASSPLTSGDYNEQFF.

The chain employs TRBV4-1 and TRBJ2-1; TRBD2 agrees at 10 bases. V gave up 3 bases and J gave up 8 bases; unmatched junction bases: 10. The germline gives CDR1 MGHRA, CDR2 YSYEKL. The CDR3 runs 16 residues. The CDR3, as DNA: TGCGCCAGCAGCCAGATCCATGAGCGGGGGGGGGATGAGCAGTTCTTC. This codes for CASSQIHERGGDEQFF.

The sample holds many counts of this clonotype. The gene calls are TRBV12-3 or TRBV12-4 and TRBJ2-3; perhaps D is TRBD1 or TRBD2 (6 bases each). Trimming left V 5 bases short and J 1 base short, with 16 bases between. CDR3 length: 16 residues. CDR3 DNA: TGTGCCAGCAGTCCGAAACAGGGACTTGGCACAGATACGCAGTATTTT. It encodes CASSPKQGLGTDTQYF.

The genes are TRBV12-3 or TRBV12-4 and TRBJ2-1; TRBD2 might be the D (5 bases). The CDR3 length is 11 residues. Trimming shortened V by 4 bases and J by 9 bases, and 7 bases separated the two germline ends. The CDR3 is CASSSSSEQFF. CDR3 nucleotides: TGTGCCAGCAGTTCTAGCAGTGAGCAGTTCTTC.